Listed below are T cell receptor beta chains from one sample, sequenced in a study of CD8 T cells in ankylosing spondylitis. TCRdb reprocessed the 5' RACE reads via MiXCR and lists one record per CDR3 protein. The sample lists some 140,000 distinct CDR3 sequences; roughly 8% were seen once. Material: synovial fluid, either unsorted or a sorted T cell fraction (not recorded which). These TCRs come from a male donor with ankylosing spondylitis. Both conserved end residues are part of each CDR3. The order of the fields is clone size, D gene, J gene, V gene, CDR3 DNA, CDR3 protein. The D gene is left open where the match is weak. Size tells how often a clone was seen (once, few, many) or the class of an expanded clone, and some rows leave it out.

many,.,TRBJ1-5,TRBV27,TGTGCCAGCAGTTTAACAACAGGGAGCAATCAGCCCCAGCATTTT,CASSLTTGSNQPQHF
.,TRBD1,TRBJ1-5,TRBV28,TGTGCCAGCAGTTCTGGGACAGGGGGGAAGTATAGCAATCAGCCCCAGCATTTT,CASSSGTGGKYSNQPQHF
.,.,TRBJ1-1,TRBV6-2/TRBV6-3,TGTGCCAGCAGTTACGAATTGGGAGGGATACTTACTGAAGCTTTCTTT,CASSYELGGILTEAFF
many,.,TRBJ2-7,TRBV20-1,TGCAGTGCCTTAGCGGACAGCTCCTACGAGCAGTACTTC,CSALADSSYEQYF
few,.,TRBJ1-3,TRBV9,TGTGCCAGCAGCGTAGATGGCCCTAGGAGGGGCGGAAACACCATATATTTT,CASSVDGPRRGGNTIYF
few,TRBD1,TRBJ2-4,TRBV7-9,TGTGCCAGCAGCTTAGATACAGGGGGGAACATTCAGTACTTC,CASSLDTGGNIQYF
many,.,TRBJ2-1,TRBV5-1,TGCGCCAGCAATCGAGGGAACTCCTACAATGAGCAGTTCTTC,CASNRGNSYNEQFF
.,.,TRBJ1-1,TRBV5-1,TGCGCCAGCCGGGACGGGGTGGGAGCTGAAGCTTTCTTT,CASRDGVGAEAFF
many,.,TRBJ2-2,TRBV6-2/TRBV6-3,TGTGCCAGCAAGGTTGAAGGGGAGGACACCGGGGAGCTGTTTTTT,CASKVEGEDTGELFF
few,.,TRBJ1-2,TRBV18,TGTGCCAGCTCACCTTACAGGGAAGTTTATGGCTACACCTTC,CASSPYREVYGYTF
few,TRBD1,TRBJ2-5,TRBV10-3,TGTGCCATCAGTAAGACAGGGGGAAGGGAGACCCAGTACTTC,CAISKTGGRETQYF
.,.,TRBJ2-1,TRBV5-6,TGTGCCAGCAGCTTGGACACGTTGGTCTTCTTC,CASSLDTLVFF
many,.,TRBJ2-5,TRBV5-6,TGTGCCAGCAGCTTGGGACAGTTACAAGAGACCCAGTACTTC,CASSLGQLQETQYF
few,.,TRBJ2-7,TRBV28,TGTGCCAGCAGTTTAGGTAACGGAGACTACGAGCAGTACTTC,CASSLGNGDYEQYF
.,.,TRBJ1-5,TRBV11-2,TGTGCCAGCAGCATAGACAGGAGCGGCCAGCCCCAGCATTTT,CASSIDRSGQPQHF
.,.,TRBJ1-5,TRBV20-1,TGCAGTGCCCATCCAGGGGATCAGCCCCAGCATTTT,CSAHPGDQPQHF
.,.,TRBJ1-6,TRBV27,TGTGCCAGCAGTTTGCTAACCCTGAATTCACCCCTCCACTTT,CASSLLTLNSPLHF
few,.,TRBJ2-1,TRBV9,TGTGCCAGCAGCGTCATGAGTTCCTCCTACAATGAGCAGTTCTTC,CASSVMSSSYNEQFF
.,.,TRBJ1-3,TRBV4-3,TGCGCCAGCAGCCCAAGCTGGGACTCTGGAAACACCATATATTTT,CASSPSWDSGNTIYF
.,TRBD2,TRBJ2-5,TRBV3-1,TGTGCCAGCAGCCTGACTAGCGGGGTAGCGGAGACCCAGTACTTC,CASSLTSGVAETQYF
many,.,TRBJ1-6,TRBV20-1,TGCAGTGCTAGAGATCCCCCTCACAGGGCAGGGTATAATTCACCCCTCCACTTT,CSARDPPHRAGYNSPLHF
many,TRBD2,TRBJ2-1,TRBV20-1,TGCAGTGCTAGGCGGGAGTTATCAAATGAGCAGTTCTTC,CSARRELSNEQFF
few,.,TRBJ2-7,TRBV3-1,TGTGCCAGCAGCCAAGCGATGGGGGAGCAGTACTTC,CASSQAMGEQYF
many,.,TRBJ1-5,TRBV20-1,TGCAGTGCTAGAGAGGACAGAAATCAGCCCCAGCATTTT,CSAREDRNQPQHF
many,.,TRBJ2-3,TRBV7-8,TGTGCCAGCAGCCCCGGACAGAGCACAGATACGCAGTATTTT,CASSPGQSTDTQYF
.,TRBD1,TRBJ2-5,TRBV28,TGTGCCAGCAGCAAGACAGGGGTCGGGGAGACCCAGTACTTC,CASSKTGVGETQYF
many,.,TRBJ1-4,TRBV7-2,TGTGCCAGCAGCCTAGCCCCGGGAAATAATGAAAAACTGTTTTTT,CASSLAPGNNEKLFF
.,TRBD2,TRBJ2-1,TRBV11-3,TGTGCCAGCGAAGCGGGGGGTCATCGGGGTGAGCAGTTCTTC,CASEAGGHRGEQFF
.,.,TRBJ1-1,TRBV9,TGTGCCAGCAGTCGATTATCGGGGGACCTTAACACTGAAGCTTTCTTT,CASSRLSGDLNTEAFF
.,.,TRBJ2-3,TRBV6-2/TRBV6-3,TGTGCCAGCAGTTTCCTCCCGGTGGGTTCGGGAGATACGCAGTATTTT,CASSFLPVGSGDTQYF
few,.,TRBJ1-2,TRBV6-2/TRBV6-3,TGTGCCAGCAGTTACAACCGAGGAGGCTACACCTTC,CASSYNRGGYTF
.,TRBD2,TRBJ2-4,TRBV7-2,TGTGCCAGCGTAGGACTAGATCGGAGCATTCAGTACTTC,CASVGLDRSIQYF
many,.,TRBJ1-5,TRBV20-1,TGCAGTGCTAGGATGGGGACCCTCAATCAGCCCCAGCATTTT,CSARMGTLNQPQHF
.,.,TRBJ1-3,TRBV15,TGTGCCACCAGCAGTGTCCAGGTCGGAGACACCATATATTTT,CATSSVQVGDTIYF
.,.,TRBJ2-7,TRBV7-6,TGTGCCAGCAGCTCAGAGAGAAGCGAGCAGTACTTC,CASSSERSEQYF
many,.,TRBJ2-6,TRBV4-2,TGTGCCAGCAGCCAAGAGCGGGGCTCTGGGGCCAACGTCCTGACTTTC,CASSQERGSGANVLTF
many,TRBD2,TRBJ2-7,TRBV20-1,TGCAGTGCTACCTTACTTAGGACTAGCGGGGGATACGAGCAGTACTTC,CSATLLRTSGGYEQYF
few,.,TRBJ1-5,TRBV3-1,TGTGCCAGCAGCCAAGGAGGGTTCGGCAATCAGCCCCAGCATTTT,CASSQGGFGNQPQHF
few,TRBD2,TRBJ2-1,TRBV18,TGTGCCAGCTCACCGGAGCGGGGTAACAATGAGCAGTTCTTC,CASSPERGNNEQFF
many,TRBD2,TRBJ2-1,TRBV6-4,TGTGCCAGCAGTGAGCGGGAGTTAGGTGAGCAGTTCTTC,CASSERELGEQFF
many,.,TRBJ1-6,TRBV20-1,TGCAGTGCCCGAGTAGGTAGCTATAATTCACCCCTCCACTTT,CSARVGSYNSPLHF
many,.,TRBJ2-1,TRBV7-2,TGTGCCAGCAGCCTATTTGGGATCTCCTACAATGAGCAGTTCTTC,CASSLFGISYNEQFF
many,.,TRBJ2-3,TRBV20-1,TGCAGTGCTGGCTTACTAGGAGGCACAGATACGCAGTATTTT,CSAGLLGGTDTQYF
.,.,TRBJ1-6,TRBV7-2,TGTGCCAGCAGCCCGGGCAGGGAGGTACCCCTCCACTTT,CASSPGREVPLHF
many,TRBD1,TRBJ1-1,TRBV12-3/TRBV12-4,TGTGCCAGCACTCTGACAGGGGGCACTGAAGCTTTCTTT,CASTLTGGTEAFF
many,TRBD1,TRBJ1-1,TRBV20-1,TGCAGTGCTGCCGGACAGGGGGCTACTGAAGCTTTCTTT,CSAAGQGATEAFF